This T cell receptor (beta chain) originates from a study of T cells after yellow fever vaccination. At the level of the study: Any fraction with a low cell number was prepared using SMART-Seq v4 Ultra Low Input.

J was trimmed by 3 bases and V by 3 bases; bases with no gene match: 10. Looked up from germline, CDR1 is SEHNR and CDR2 is FQNEAQ (reference sequence). The CDR3 is 16 residues long. TCRdb reanalysed the 5' RACE reads using MiXCR and keeps one entry per CDR3 protein. The data contain around 72,000 distinct CDR3 sequences, 7.3% of them seen just once; the ten biggest clones take up around 28%. The J gene is TRBJ2-7, the V gene TRBV7-9; 8 bases are shared with TRBD1. This receptor was identified in a man aged 18 to 29 who received the YFV17D yellow fever vaccine. Source: CD8+ T cells sorted from PBMCs, taken 10 to 11 days after the first yellow fever vaccination. The DNA of the CDR3 is TGTGCCAGCAGCTTCGGACAGGGCCAAGGGGACTACGAGCAGTACGTC. Its translation: CASSFGQGQGDYEQYV.